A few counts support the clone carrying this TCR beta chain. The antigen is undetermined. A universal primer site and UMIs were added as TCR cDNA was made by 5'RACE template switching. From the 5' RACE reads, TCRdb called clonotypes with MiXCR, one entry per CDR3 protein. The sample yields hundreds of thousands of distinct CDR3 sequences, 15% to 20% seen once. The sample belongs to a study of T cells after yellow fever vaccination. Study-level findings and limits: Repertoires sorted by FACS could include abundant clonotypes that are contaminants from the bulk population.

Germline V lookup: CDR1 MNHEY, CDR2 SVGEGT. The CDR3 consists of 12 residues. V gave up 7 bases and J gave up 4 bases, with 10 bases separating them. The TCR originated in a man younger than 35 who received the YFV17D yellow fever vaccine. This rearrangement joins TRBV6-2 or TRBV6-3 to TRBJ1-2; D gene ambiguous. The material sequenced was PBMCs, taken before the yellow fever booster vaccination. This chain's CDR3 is CASNTHFYGYTF. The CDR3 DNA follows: TGTGCCAGCAATACGCATTTCTATGGCTACACCTTC.